The 6 T cell receptor beta chains below all came from one sample that was sequenced in a study of OX40 agonist ivuxolimab in advanced cancers. The assay was immunoSEQ multiplex PCR, and TCRdb's table has in-frame clones only and misses some. This repertoire shows around 44,000 clones, roughly 86% found once; its top ten account for about 0.37%. Sample: CD4+ or CD8+ T cells sorted from blood, taken in a trial of the OX40 agonist ivuxolimab. These receptors were obtained from an adult with an advanced solid tumor such as melanoma, head and neck, liver or kidney cancer.

V is TRBV15 and J is TRBJ1-1; 7 nucleotides line up with TRBD1. The CDR3 has 14 amino acids. Germline CDR1 is LNHNV and CDR2 is YYDKDF (reference sequence). V lost 0 bases, J lost 6 bases, and 4 bases stayed unmatched. Here the CDR3 DNA reads TGTGCCACCAGCAGAGATCAGGGGGTGGCTGAAGCTTTCTTT. Amino acid sequence: CATSRDQGVAEAFF.

V and J are TRBV28 and TRBJ2-5, with 7 bases that match TRBD2. This CDR3 comprises 15 residues. The germline V gene has CDR1 MDHEN and CDR2 SYDVKM. The V segment lost 6 bases and the J segment 5 bases; nucleotides outside the gene matches: 12. CDR3 protein: CASSAWNFSGETQYF. For the CDR3, the DNA is TGTGCCAGCAGCGCCTGGAACTTTAGCGGGGAGACCCAGTACTTC.

This clone was observed a single time. The J gene is TRBJ2-1, the V gene TRBV5-1; 8 bases line up with TRBD1. Germline-derived CDR1 and CDR2 are SGHRS and YFSETQ. This CDR3 is built from 14 residues. V lost 4 bases and J lost 6; bases outside the gene matches: 6. CDR3 amino acids: CASSLGQVSNEQFF. CDR3 in DNA: TGCGCCAGCAGCCTGGGACAGGTTTCCAATGAGCAGTTCTTC.

The chain joins TRBV6-1 to TRBJ1-5; D remains ambiguous. The CDR3 spans 15 residues. In germline, CDR1 is MNHNS, CDR2 SASEGT. V was cut by 3 bases and J by 0 bases, with 9 bases left in between. CDR3 in DNA: TGTGCCAGCAGTGAGGACGGTTATAGCAATCAGCCCCAGCATTTT. It yields the protein CASSEDGYSNQPQHF.

The rearrangement joins TRBV19 to TRBJ1-2; TRBD1 might be the D (5 bases). Germline CDR1 and CDR2: LNHDA and SQIVND (reference sequence). Trimming pared 4 bases from V and 8 bases from J, leaving 14 bases between. The CDR3 is 13 amino acids. Written as DNA, the CDR3 is TGTGCCAGTAGTACCTTGGACCGGGGGGGCTACACCTTC. This sequence encodes CASSTLDRGGYTF. Full variable domain (outside the CDR3, taken from reference TRBV19 and TRBJ1-2): DGGITQSPKYLFRKEGQNVTLSCEQNLNHDAMYWYRQDPGQGLRLIYYSQIVNDFQKGDIAEGYSVSREKKESFPLTVTSAQKNPTAFYLCASSTLDRGGYTFGSGTRLTVV.

The gene calls are TRBV4-3 and TRBJ2-4; TRBD1 agrees at 7 bases. CDR1 is LGHNA, CDR2 YSLEER, per germline. With 1 base clipped from V and 9 bases from J, the junction kept 12 bases outside the gene matches. The CDR3 extends over 16 amino acids. As DNA, the CDR3 is TGCGCCAGCAGCCAAGGCCGACAGGGTGTAATGGGCATTCAGTACTTC. Translating gives CASSQGRQGVMGIQYF.